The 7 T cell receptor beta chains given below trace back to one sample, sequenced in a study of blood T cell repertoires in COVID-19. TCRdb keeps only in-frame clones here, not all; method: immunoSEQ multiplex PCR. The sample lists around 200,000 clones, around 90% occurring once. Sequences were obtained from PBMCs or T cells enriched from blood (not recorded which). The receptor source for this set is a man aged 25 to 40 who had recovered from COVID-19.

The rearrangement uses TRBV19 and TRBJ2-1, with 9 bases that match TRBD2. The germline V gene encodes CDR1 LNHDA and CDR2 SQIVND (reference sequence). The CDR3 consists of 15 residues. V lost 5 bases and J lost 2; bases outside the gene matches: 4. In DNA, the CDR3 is TGTGCCAGTAGTCTAGCGGGAAGCCCCTACAATGAGCAGTTCTTC. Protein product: CASSLAGSPYNEQFF.

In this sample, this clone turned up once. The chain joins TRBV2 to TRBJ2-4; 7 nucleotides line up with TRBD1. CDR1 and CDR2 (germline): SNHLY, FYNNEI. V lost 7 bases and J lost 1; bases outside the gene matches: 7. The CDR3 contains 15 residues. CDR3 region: CASMAGGFAKNIQYF. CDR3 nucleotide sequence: TGTGCCAGCATGGCAGGGGGTTTCGCCAAAAACATTCAGTACTTC.

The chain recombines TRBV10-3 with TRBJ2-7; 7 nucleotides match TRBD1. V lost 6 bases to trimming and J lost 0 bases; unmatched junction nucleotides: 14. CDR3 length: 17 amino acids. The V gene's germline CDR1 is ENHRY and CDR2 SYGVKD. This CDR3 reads CAIRKGKGAGVSYEQYF. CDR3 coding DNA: TGTGCCATCAGAAAGGGAAAGGGGGCAGGAGTCTCCTACGAGCAGTACTTC.

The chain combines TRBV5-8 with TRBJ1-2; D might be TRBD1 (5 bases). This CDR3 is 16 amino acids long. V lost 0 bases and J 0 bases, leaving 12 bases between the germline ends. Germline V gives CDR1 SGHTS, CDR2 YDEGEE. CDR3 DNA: TGTGCCAGCAGCTTGGTCCTGGGGCGAACTAACTATGGCTACACCTTC. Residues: CASSLVLGRTNYGYTF.

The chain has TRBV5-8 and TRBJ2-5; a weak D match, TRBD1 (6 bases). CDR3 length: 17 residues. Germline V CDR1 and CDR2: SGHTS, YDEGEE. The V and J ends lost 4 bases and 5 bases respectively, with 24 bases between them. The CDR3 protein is CASSAGTLVARSETQYF. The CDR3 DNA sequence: TGTGCCAGCAGCGCTGGGACATTGGTGGCAAGATCGGAGACCCAGTACTTC.

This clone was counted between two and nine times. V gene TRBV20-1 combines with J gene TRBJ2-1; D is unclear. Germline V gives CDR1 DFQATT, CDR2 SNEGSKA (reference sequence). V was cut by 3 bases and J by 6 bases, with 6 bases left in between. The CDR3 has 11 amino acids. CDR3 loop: CSASRSNEQFF. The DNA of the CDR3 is TGCAGTGCTAGTCGGTCCAATGAGCAGTTCTTC.

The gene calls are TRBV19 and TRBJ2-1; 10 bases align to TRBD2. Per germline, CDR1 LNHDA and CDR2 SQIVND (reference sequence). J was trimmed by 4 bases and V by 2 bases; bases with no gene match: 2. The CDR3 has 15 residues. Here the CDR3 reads CASSITSGTYNEQFF. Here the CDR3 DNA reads TGTGCCAGTAGTATAACTAGCGGGACTTACAATGAGCAGTTCTTC.